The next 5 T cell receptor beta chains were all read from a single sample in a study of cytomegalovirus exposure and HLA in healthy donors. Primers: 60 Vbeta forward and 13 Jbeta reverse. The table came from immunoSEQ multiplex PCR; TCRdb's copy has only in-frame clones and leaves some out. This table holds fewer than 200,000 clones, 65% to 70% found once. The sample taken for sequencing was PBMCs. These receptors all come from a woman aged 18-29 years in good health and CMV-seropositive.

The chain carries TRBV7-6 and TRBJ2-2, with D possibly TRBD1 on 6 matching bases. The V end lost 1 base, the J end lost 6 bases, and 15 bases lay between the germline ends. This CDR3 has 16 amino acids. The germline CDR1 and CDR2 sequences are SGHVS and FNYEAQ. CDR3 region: CASSLVLIQGPGELFF. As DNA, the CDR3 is TGTGCCAGCAGCTTAGTATTGATACAGGGTCCCGGGGAGCTGTTTTTT. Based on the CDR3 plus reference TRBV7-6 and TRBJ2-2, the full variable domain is GAGVSQSPRYKVTKRGQDVALRCDPISGHVSLYWYRQALGQGPEFLTYFNYEAQQDKSGLPNDRFSAERPEGSISTLTIQRTEQRDSAMYRCASSLVLIQGPGELFFGEGSRLTVL.

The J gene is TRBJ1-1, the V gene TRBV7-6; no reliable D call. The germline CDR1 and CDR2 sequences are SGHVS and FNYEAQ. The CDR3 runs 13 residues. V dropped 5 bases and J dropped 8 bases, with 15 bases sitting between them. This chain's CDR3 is CASSPIHLLEAFF. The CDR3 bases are TGTGCCAGCAGCCCTATCCATTTATTGGAAGCTTTCTTT.

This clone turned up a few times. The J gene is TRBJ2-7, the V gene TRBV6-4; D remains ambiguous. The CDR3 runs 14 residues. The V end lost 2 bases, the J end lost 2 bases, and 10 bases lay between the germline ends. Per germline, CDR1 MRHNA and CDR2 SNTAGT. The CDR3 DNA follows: TGTGCCAGCAGTGACCGGAGAACGACCTACGAGCAGTACTTC. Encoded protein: CASSDRRTTYEQYF.

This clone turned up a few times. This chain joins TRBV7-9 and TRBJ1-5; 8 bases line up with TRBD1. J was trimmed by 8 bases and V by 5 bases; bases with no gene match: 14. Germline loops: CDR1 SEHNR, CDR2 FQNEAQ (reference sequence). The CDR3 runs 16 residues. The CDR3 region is CASSQDRQGRVEPQHF. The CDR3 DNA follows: TGTGCCAGCAGCCAAGATAGACAGGGGCGAGTAGAGCCCCAGCATTTT. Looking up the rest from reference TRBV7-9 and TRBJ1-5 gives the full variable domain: DTGVSQNPRHKITKRGQNVTFRCDPISEHNRLYWYRQTLGQGPEFLTYFQNEAQLEKSRLLSDRFSAERPKGSFSTLEIQRTEQGDSAMYLCASSQDRQGRVEPQHFGDGTRLSIL.

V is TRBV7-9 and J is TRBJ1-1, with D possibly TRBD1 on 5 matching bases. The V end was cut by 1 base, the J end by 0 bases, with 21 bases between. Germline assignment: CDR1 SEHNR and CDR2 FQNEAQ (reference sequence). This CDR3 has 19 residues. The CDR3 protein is CASSLGGGYVPNMNTEAFF. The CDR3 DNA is TGTGCCAGCAGCTTAGGGGGGGGGTACGTCCCCAACATGAACACTGAAGCTTTCTTT. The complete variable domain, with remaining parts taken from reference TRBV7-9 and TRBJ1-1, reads DTGVSQNPRHKITKRGQNVTFRCDPISEHNRLYWYRQTLGQGPEFLTYFQNEAQLEKSRLLSDRFSAERPKGSFSTLEIQRTEQGDSAMYLCASSLGGGYVPNMNTEAFFGQGTRLTVV.